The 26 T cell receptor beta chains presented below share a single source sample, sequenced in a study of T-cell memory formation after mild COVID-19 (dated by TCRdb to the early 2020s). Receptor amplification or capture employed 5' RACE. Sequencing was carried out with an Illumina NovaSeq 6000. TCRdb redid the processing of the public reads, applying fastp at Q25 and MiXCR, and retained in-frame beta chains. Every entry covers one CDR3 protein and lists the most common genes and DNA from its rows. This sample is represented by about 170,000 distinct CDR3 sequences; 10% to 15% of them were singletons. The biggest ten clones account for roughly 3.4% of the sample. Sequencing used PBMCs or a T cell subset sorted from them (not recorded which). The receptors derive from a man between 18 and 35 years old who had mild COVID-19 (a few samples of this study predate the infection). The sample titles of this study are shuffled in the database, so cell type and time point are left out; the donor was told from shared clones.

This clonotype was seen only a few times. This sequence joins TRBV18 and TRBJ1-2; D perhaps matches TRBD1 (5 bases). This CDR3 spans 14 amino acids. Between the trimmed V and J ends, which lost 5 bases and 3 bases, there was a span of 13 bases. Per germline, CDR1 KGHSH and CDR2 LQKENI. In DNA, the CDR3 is TGTGCCAGCTCAAAGGGACCAAGGGACTATGGCTACACCTTC. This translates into CASSKGPRDYGYTF.

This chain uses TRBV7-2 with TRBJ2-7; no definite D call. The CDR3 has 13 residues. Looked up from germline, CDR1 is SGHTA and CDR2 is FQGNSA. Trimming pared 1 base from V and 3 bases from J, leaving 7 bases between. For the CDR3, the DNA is TGTGCCAGCAGCTTAGATGGGGTCTACGAGCAGTACGTC. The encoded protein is CASSLDGVYEQYV.

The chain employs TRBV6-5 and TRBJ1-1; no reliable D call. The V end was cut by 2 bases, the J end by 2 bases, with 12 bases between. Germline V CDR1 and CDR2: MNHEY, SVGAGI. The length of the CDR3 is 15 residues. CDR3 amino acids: CASSYGIQVNTEAFF. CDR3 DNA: TGTGCCAGCAGTTACGGGATCCAGGTCAACACTGAAGCTTTCTTT.

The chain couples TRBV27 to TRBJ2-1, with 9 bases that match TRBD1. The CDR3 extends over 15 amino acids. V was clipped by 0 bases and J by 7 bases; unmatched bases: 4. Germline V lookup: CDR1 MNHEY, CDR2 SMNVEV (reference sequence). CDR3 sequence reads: CASSLSDRGLNEQFF. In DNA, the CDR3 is TGTGCCAGCAGTTTATCGGACAGGGGACTAAATGAGCAGTTCTTC.

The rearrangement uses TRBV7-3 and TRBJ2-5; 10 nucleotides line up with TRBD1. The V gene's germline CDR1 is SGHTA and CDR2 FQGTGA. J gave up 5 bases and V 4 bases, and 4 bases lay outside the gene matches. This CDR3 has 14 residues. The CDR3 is CASSSTGGWETQYF. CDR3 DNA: TGTGCCAGCAGCTCGACAGGGGGCTGGGAGACCCAGTACTTC.

The CDR3 coding sequence is TGTGCCAGCAGCCAAGGGACTTTCAATGAGCAGTTCTTC. It codes for CASSQGTFNEQFF. The gene calls are TRBV4-2 and TRBJ2-1; possibly TRBD2 for D (5 bases). V dropped 1 base and J dropped 6 bases, with 7 bases sitting between them. Germline V lookup: CDR1 LGHNA, CDR2 YNFKEQ. The CDR3 totals 13 residues.

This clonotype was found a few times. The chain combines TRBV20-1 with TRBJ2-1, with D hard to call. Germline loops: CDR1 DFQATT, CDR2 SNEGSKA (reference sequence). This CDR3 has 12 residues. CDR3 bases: TGCAGGGGGATAGGGCCAGGCAATGAGCAGTTCTTC. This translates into CRGIGPGNEQFF.

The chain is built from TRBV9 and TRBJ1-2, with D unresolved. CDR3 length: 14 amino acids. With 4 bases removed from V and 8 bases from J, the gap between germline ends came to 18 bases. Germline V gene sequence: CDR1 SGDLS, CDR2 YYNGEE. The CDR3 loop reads CASSRDGLAVGYTF. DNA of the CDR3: TGTGCCAGCAGCAGAGACGGGTTGGCAGTCGGCTACACCTTC.

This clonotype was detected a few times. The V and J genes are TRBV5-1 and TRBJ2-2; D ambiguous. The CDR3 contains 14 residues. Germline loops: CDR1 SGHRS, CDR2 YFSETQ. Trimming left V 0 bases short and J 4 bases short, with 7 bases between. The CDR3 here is CASSLGSSTGELFF. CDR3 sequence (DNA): TGCGCCAGCAGCTTGGGTAGTAGCACCGGGGAGCTGTTTTTT.

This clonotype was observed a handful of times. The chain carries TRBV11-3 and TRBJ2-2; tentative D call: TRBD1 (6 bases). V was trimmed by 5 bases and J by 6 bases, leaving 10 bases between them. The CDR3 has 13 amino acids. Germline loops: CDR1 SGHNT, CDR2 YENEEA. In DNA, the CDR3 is TGTGCCAGCAGCCAACAGGGAGCCGGGGAGCTGTTTTTT. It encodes CASSQQGAGELFF.

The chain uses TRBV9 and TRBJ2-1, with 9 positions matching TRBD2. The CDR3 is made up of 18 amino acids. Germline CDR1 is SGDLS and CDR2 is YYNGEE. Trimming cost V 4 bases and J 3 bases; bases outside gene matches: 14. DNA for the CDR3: TGTGCCAGCAGCTCCGATATCCAGCGGGGGGACCTCTACAATGAGCAGTTCTTC. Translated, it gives CASSSDIQRGDLYNEQFF.

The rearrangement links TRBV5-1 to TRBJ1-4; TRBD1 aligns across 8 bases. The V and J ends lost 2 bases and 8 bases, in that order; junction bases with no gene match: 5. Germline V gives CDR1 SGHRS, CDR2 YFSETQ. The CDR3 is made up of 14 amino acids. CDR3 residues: CASSFGQGREKLFF. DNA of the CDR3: TGCGCCAGCAGCTTTGGACAGGGTCGGGAAAAACTGTTTTTT.

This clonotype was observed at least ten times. The CDR3 region has the DNA TGTGCCAGCAGCTTGATAGGAACCGAGCAGTACTTC. Amino acid sequence: CASSLIGTEQYF. The rearrangement uses TRBV5-4 and TRBJ2-7; no clear D gene. The CDR3 length is 12 residues. V dropped 1 base and J dropped 6 bases, with 8 bases sitting between them. Germline values: CDR1 SGHNT, CDR2 YYREEE (reference sequence).

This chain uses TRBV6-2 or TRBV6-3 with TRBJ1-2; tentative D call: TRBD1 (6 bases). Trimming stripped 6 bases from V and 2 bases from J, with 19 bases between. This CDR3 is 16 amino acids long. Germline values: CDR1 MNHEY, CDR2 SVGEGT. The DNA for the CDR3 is TGTGCCAGCAGGCTCCCCCCCTGGAGGGGGAACTATGGCTACACCTTC. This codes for CASRLPPWRGNYGYTF.

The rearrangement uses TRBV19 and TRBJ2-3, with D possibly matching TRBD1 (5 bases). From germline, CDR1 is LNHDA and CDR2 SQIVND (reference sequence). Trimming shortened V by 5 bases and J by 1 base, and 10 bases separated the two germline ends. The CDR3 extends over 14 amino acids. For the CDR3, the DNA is TGTGCCAGTAGTCTCACACAGGGCACAGATACGCAGTATTTT. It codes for CASSLTQGTDTQYF. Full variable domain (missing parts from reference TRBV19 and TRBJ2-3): DGGITQSPKYLFRKEGQNVTLSCEQNLNHDAMYWYRQDPGQGLRLIYYSQIVNDFQKGDIAEGYSVSREKKESFPLTVTSAQKNPTAFYLCASSLTQGTDTQYFGPGTRLTVL.

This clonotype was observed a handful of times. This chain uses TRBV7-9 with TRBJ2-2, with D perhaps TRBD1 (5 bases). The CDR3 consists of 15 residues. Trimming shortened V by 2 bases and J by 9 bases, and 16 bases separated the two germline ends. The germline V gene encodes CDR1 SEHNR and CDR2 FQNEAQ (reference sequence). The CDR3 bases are TGTGCCAGCAGCTTAAGTGGGGCCCCCCCGAGGGAGCTGTTTTTT. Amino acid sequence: CASSLSGAPPRELFF.

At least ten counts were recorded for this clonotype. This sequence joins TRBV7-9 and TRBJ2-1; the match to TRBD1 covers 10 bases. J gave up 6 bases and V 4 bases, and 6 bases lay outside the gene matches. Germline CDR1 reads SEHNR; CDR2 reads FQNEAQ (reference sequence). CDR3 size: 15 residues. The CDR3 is CASSSRGQGFNEQFF. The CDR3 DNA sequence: TGTGCCAGCAGCTCCCGGGGACAGGGGTTCAATGAGCAGTTCTTC.

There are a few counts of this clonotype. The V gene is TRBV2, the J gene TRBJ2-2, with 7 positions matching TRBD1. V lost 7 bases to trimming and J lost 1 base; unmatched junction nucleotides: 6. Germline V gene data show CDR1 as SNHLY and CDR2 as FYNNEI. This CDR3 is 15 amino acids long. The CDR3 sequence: CASIARTGNTGELFF. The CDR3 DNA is TGTGCCAGCATCGCAAGGACAGGGAACACCGGGGAGCTGTTTTTT.

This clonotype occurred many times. The CDR3 is CASSFRGSEAFF. Here the CDR3 DNA reads TGTGCCAGCAGTTTTCGGGGGAGTGAAGCTTTCTTT. The J gene is TRBJ1-1, the V gene TRBV28; D perhaps matches TRBD1 (5 bases). V gave up 3 bases and J gave up 7 bases, with 9 bases separating them. The CDR3 covers 12 residues. The germline V gene encodes CDR1 MDHEN and CDR2 SYDVKM.

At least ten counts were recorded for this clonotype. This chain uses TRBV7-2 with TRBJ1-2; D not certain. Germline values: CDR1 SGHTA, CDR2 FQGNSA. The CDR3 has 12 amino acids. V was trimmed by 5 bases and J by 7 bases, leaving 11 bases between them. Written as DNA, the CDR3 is TGTGCCAGCAGCCCCACGCTGCGTGGCTACACCTTC. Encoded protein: CASSPTLRGYTF.

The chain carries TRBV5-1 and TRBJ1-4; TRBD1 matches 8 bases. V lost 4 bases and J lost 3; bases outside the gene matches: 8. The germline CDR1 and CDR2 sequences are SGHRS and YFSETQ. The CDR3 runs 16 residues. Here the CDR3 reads CASSTGQAGSNEKLFF. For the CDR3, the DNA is TGCGCCAGCAGCACGGGACAGGCGGGTTCTAATGAAAAACTGTTTTTT.

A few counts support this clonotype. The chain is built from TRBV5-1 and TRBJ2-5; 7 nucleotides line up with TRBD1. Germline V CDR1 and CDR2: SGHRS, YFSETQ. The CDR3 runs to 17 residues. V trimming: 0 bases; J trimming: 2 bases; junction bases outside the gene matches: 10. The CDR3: CASSLAGSTGPQETQYF. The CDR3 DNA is TGCGCCAGCAGCTTGGCCGGTTCGACAGGGCCACAAGAGACCCAGTACTTC.

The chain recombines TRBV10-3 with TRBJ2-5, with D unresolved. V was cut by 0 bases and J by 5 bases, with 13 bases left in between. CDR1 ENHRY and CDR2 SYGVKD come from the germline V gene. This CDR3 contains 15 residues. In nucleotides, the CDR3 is TGTGCCATCAGTGAGTCGCCCACCACGGGTGAGACCCAGTACTTC. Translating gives CAISESPTTGETQYF.

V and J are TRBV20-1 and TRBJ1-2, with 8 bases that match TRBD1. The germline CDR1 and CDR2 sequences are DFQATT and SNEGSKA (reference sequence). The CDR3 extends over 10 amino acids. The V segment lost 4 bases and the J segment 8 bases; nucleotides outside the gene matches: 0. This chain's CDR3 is CSATGGGYTF. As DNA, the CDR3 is TGCAGTGCTACAGGGGGCGGCTACACCTTC.

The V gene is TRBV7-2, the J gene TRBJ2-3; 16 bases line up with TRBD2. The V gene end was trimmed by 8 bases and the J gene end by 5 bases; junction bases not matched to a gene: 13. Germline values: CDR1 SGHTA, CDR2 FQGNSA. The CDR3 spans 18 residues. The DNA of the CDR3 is TGTGCCAGCGGGGGACTAGCGGGGGGGTTTGGAGCACGAGATACGCAGTATTTT. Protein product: CASGGLAGGFGARDTQYF.

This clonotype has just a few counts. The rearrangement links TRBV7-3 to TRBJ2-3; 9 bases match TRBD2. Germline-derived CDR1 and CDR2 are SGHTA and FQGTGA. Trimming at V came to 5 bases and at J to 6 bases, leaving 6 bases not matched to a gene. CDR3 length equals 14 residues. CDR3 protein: CASSTRGGGDTQYF. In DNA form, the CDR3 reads TGTGCCAGCAGCACGCGGGGGGGCGGTGATACGCAGTATTTT.